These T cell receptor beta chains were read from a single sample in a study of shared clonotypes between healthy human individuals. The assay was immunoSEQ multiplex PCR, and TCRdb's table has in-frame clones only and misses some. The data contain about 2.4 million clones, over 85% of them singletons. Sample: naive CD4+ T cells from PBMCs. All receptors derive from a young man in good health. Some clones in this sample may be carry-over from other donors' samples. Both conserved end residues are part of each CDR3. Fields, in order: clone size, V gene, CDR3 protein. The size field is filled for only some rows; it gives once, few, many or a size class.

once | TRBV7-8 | CASSPQGASFEKLFF
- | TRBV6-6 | CASSSQGYEQYF
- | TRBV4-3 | CASSQEGQVPNEQFF
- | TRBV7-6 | CASSFGGGSGRVLEQFF
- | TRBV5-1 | CASSWRLAGDDEQYF
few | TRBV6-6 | CASSTLTGGNTEAFF
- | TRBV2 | CASSEGQGGQPQHF
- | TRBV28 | CASSGDSSYEQYF
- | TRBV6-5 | CASVQGHEQFF
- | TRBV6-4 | CASNDYAVRGVSEQYF
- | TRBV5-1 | CASSLAGAVQGEKLFF
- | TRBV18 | CASSRTGGDQPQHF
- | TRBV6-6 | CASTRTGVPSGNTIYF
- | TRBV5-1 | CASSLAQQETQYF
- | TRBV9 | CASSVGTGGPYEQYF
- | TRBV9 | CASSVETSASSYEQYF
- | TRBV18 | CASSPGSGNQPQHF
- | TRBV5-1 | CASSLGPTGNSYNEQFF
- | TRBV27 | CASRRTVGGYEQYF
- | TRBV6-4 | CASSDSGGSYEQYF
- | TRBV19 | CASSLQGTQYF
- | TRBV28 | CASRGQELGYTEAFF
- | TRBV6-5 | CASRATGGNAYEQYF
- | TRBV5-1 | CASSLKVTGGASTDTQYF
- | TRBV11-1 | CASSLGVAETQYF
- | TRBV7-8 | CASSLGGRPSYNEQFF
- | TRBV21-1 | CASSKLGRDTEAFF
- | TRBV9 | CASSGTGGAGGYTF
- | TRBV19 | CASSIWGLGYGYTF